The 32 T cell receptor beta chains reported below all come from one sample, sequenced in a study of beta chain features in type 1 diabetes. Expressed TCRB transcripts were sequenced, since all the RNA that had been isolated was reverse transcribed. Method: immunoSEQ multiplex PCR; TCRdb's copy keeps in-frame clones and lacks some. The table has 400,000 to 450,000 clones, approximately 15% seen once; the top ten hold roughly 0.038%. Source material: naive CD4+ T cells from blood. All receptors derive from a man younger than 45 in good health.

Concerning this clone: The same CDR3 is also encoded by other DNA sequences in this sample. The chain combines TRBV29-1 with TRBJ1-2, with 9 bases lining up with TRBD1. CDR3 length equals 12 residues. V was pared by 6 bases and J by 6 bases, with 5 bases of the junction left unmatched. Germline-derived CDR1 and CDR2 are SQVTM and ANQGSEA. The CDR3 nucleotides are TGCAGCGTAAGGGACAGGGTGCATGGCTACACCTTC. Residues: CSVRDRVHGYTF.

Only a few counts were recorded for this clone. V gene TRBV9 combines with J gene TRBJ2-5, with D possibly TRBD1 on 6 matching bases. In germline, CDR1 is SGDLS, CDR2 YYNGEE. Trimming stripped 3 bases from V and 0 bases from J, with 12 bases between. This CDR3 is 15 amino acids long. CDR3 coding DNA: TGTGCCAGCAGCGCTCGGGACACCTACCAAGAGACCCAGTACTTC. Translated: CASSARDTYQETQYF.

The chain employs TRBV27 and TRBJ2-1; D may correspond to TRBD1 or TRBD2 (5 bases each). The CDR3 extends over 17 amino acids. Germline values: CDR1 MNHEY, CDR2 SMNVEV (reference sequence). Trimming took off 3 bases at V and 12 bases at J, with 27 bases between the two ends. The CDR3 DNA is TGTGCCAGCAGTTTGAGGGTCACGGGCCTTCATGGGCAGGGGCAGTTCTTC. This translates into CASSLRVTGLHGQGQFF.

The J gene is TRBJ2-5, the V gene TRBV20-1; D call uncertain. The CDR3 has 11 amino acids. Looked up from germline, CDR1 is DFQATT and CDR2 is SNEGSKA (reference sequence). The ends were cut back, 0 bases at V and 4 bases at J, with 3 bases in the middle. Here the CDR3 DNA reads TGCAGTGCTAGAGATTCAGAGACCCAGTACTTC. It translates to CSARDSETQYF.

The rearrangement links TRBV28 to TRBJ2-4; TRBD1 matches at 9 bases. The germline V gene encodes CDR1 MDHEN and CDR2 SYDVKM. There are 18 residues in the CDR3. The J segment lost 0 bases and the V segment lost 5 bases, leaving 11 bases of the junction unmatched. The CDR3 bases are TGTGCCAGCAGTCCCTCCGGGACAGGGACGCTAGCCAAAAACATTCAGTACTTC. Amino acids: CASSPSGTGTLAKNIQYF.

This chain uses TRBV14 with TRBJ2-3, with 9 bases aligning to TRBD2. The V gene's germline CDR1 is SGHDN and CDR2 FVKESK. This CDR3 spans 13 amino acids. V shed 3 bases, J shed 8 bases, and the junction held 3 bases outside the gene matches. The CDR3 DNA reads TGTGCCAGCAGCCAGGCGGGGGGGACTACGCAGTATTTT. Encoded protein: CASSQAGGTTQYF.

The sample holds a few counts of this clone. This chain joins TRBV6-6 and TRBJ2-5, with 8 bases identical to TRBD1. Germline V CDR1 and CDR2: MNHNY, SVGAGI (reference sequence). V trimming: 6 bases; J trimming: 5 bases; junction bases outside the gene matches: 11. This CDR3 comprises 15 residues. The chain's CDR3 is CASSTSGGASETQYF. Here the CDR3 DNA reads TGTGCCAGCAGCACCTCAGGGGGCGCGTCTGAGACCCAGTACTTC.

A few counts support this clone. The rearrangement links TRBV9 to TRBJ2-5, with a tentative D call TRBD1 (6 bases). Trimming removed 0 bases from V and 4 bases from J, with 7 bases in between. CDR1 SGDLS and CDR2 YYNGEE come from the germline V gene. The CDR3 extends over 13 amino acids. The CDR3 reads CASSVGTVETQYF. The CDR3 nucleotides are TGTGCCAGCAGCGTAGGGACAGTAGAGACCCAGTACTTC.

The rearrangement uses TRBV7-2 and TRBJ1-1; 7 bases agree with TRBD1. After removal of 6 bases from V and 3 bases from J, the junction contained 7 bases not matched to a gene. Germline V CDR1 and CDR2: SGHTA, FQGNSA. The CDR3 extends over 14 amino acids. In DNA form, the CDR3 reads TGTGCCAGCAGTCTACAGGGGACGTACACTGAAGCTTTCTTT. This translates into CASSLQGTYTEAFF.

The chain carries TRBV27 and TRBJ2-7; 7 nucleotides match TRBD2. Per germline, CDR1 MNHEY and CDR2 SMNVEV (reference sequence). The V and J ends lost 5 bases and 3 bases, in that order; junction bases with no gene match: 13. There are 16 residues in the CDR3. CDR3 amino acids: CASSGANGLGVYEQYF. The CDR3 nucleotides read TGTGCCAGCAGTGGAGCTAACGGACTAGGGGTCTACGAGCAGTACTTC.

This rearrangement joins TRBV7-9 to TRBJ1-2; D not resolved. The CDR3 totals 15 residues. Trimming stripped 2 bases from V and 4 bases from J, with 14 bases between. Germline loops: CDR1 SEHNR, CDR2 FQNEAQ (reference sequence). CDR3 coding DNA: TGTGCCAGCAGCTTACCAAGGCCCCATCTCTATGGCTACACCTTC. Amino acids: CASSLPRPHLYGYTF.

The table lists this clone with a few counts. The chain joins TRBV18 to TRBJ2-7, with D uncertain. Deletions cut 3 bases from V and 1 base from J, with 7 bases between. Germline CDR1 is KGHSH and CDR2 is LQKENI. The CDR3 sequence is 13 residues long. The CDR3 DNA sequence: TGTGCCAGCTCACCGGAACTTTCCTACGAGCAGTACTTC. Amino acids: CASSPELSYEQYF.

The chain joins TRBV4-3 to TRBJ2-1, with D possibly being TRBD1 (6 bases). The V end lost 4 bases, the J end lost 8 bases, and 9 bases lay between the germline ends. Germline CDR1 and CDR2: LGHNA and YSLEER. The length of the CDR3 is 12 residues. CDR3 coding DNA: TGCGCCAGCAGCCGCAGGGGTCATGAGCAGTTCTTC. This encodes CASSRRGHEQFF.

The chain uses TRBV11-2 and TRBJ2-1, with 10 bases aligning to TRBD2. From germline, CDR1 is SGHAT and CDR2 FQNNGV. J gave up 7 bases and V 2 bases, and 2 bases lay outside the gene matches. This CDR3 has 14 residues. CDR3 in amino acids: CASSLTSGTNEQFF. CDR3 nucleotides: TGTGCCAGCAGCTTAACTAGCGGGACAAATGAGCAGTTCTTC.

The CDR3 region is CASSLFSETQYF. The CDR3 nucleotides read TGTGCCAGCAGCTTATTCAGCGAGACCCAGTACTTC. The rearrangement uses TRBV11-2 and TRBJ2-5; D uncertain. The V gene's germline CDR1 is SGHAT and CDR2 FQNNGV. V was pared by 2 bases and J by 5 bases, with 6 bases between. CDR3 length: 12 amino acids.

There are a few counts of this clone. The chain combines TRBV7-2 with TRBJ1-1, with D hard to call. Trimming cost V 3 bases and J 5 bases, with 10 bases left between them. Germline CDR1 and CDR2: SGHTA and FQGNSA. The CDR3 contains 13 residues. CDR3 in DNA: TGTGCCAGCAGCTTCGATAGTGGGACTGAAGCTTTCTTT. Translated: CASSFDSGTEAFF. The whole variable domain, remainder taken from reference TRBV7-2 and TRBJ1-1, is GAGVSQSPSNKVTEKGKDVELRCDPISGHTALYWYRQSLGQGLEFLIYFQGNSAPDKSGLPSDRFSAERTGGSVSTLTIQRTQQEDSAVYLCASSFDSGTEAFFGQGTRLTVV.

This clone has only one observation. This chain uses TRBV18 with TRBJ1-2, with 8 bases fitting TRBD1. Germline-derived CDR1 and CDR2 are KGHSH and LQKENI. The CDR3 length is 13 residues. Trimming took 1 base from V and 8 from J; bases not matched to a gene: 3. CDR3 DNA sequence: TGTGCCAGCTCACCACTGGACAGGGAAGGCTACACCTTC. Amino acids: CASSPLDREGYTF.

This clone was detected many times. The rearrangement links TRBV4-3 to TRBJ1-4; 8 bases line up with TRBD1. This CDR3 is 15 amino acids long. Trimming cost V 4 bases and J 3 bases; bases outside gene matches: 4. Germline CDR1 and CDR2: LGHNA and YSLEER. The CDR3 loop reads CASSRRDRPNEKLFF. Here the CDR3 DNA reads TGCGCCAGCAGCCGAAGGGACAGGCCTAATGAAAAACTGTTTTTT.

The V and J genes are TRBV4-1 and TRBJ2-2; D might be TRBD1 (6 bases). Germline V gene sequence: CDR1 MGHRA, CDR2 YSYEKL. V shed 1 base and J shed 4 bases, with 13 bases lying between them. This CDR3 region has 16 residues. The CDR3 DNA reads TGCGCCAGCAGCCAAGTGGGGGCCCGGGGCACCGGGGAGCTGTTTTTT. This translates into CASSQVGARGTGELFF.

This chain joins TRBV9 and TRBJ2-7; tentatively, D is TRBD1 (6 bases). V was shortened by 3 bases and J by 5 bases, with 6 bases between the two germline ends. Looked up from germline, CDR1 is SGDLS and CDR2 is YYNGEE. The CDR3 contains 11 residues. The CDR3: CASSAGDEQYF. The CDR3 DNA reads TGTGCCAGCAGCGCAGGGGACGAGCAGTACTTC.

This chain joins TRBV7-2 and TRBJ1-2; D gene unclear. V gave up 5 bases and J gave up 0 bases, with 7 bases separating them. This CDR3 comprises 13 residues. The germline CDR1 and CDR2 sequences are SGHTA and FQGNSA. As DNA, the CDR3 is TGTGCCAGCAGCGAACGACCTAACTATGGCTACACCTTC. This encodes CASSERPNYGYTF.

The chain recombines TRBV15 with TRBJ2-3; 8 nucleotides line up with TRBD2. J lost 4 bases, V lost 1 base, and 7 bases had no gene match. CDR3 size: 16 residues. Per germline, CDR1 LNHNV and CDR2 YYDKDF (reference sequence). The CDR3, as DNA: TGTGCCACCAGCAGAGTTGCGGGAGGATTTGCAGATACGCAGTATTTT. It codes for CATSRVAGGFADTQYF.

In its sample, this clone was seen a few times. The rearrangement joins TRBV5-4 to TRBJ1-2; unclear D gene. This CDR3 has 14 residues. V was clipped by 5 bases and J by 4 bases, with 15 bases between them. In germline, CDR1 is SGHNT, CDR2 YYREEE (reference sequence). CDR3 DNA sequence: TGTGCCAGCAGTCGGGATAGGCCGGTCTATGGCTACACCTTC. It yields the protein CASSRDRPVYGYTF.

The V gene is TRBV7-9, the J gene TRBJ2-3; 15 nucleotides align to TRBD2. There are 17 residues in the CDR3. CDR1 and CDR2 (germline): SEHNR, FQNEAQ (reference sequence). V gave up 6 bases and J gave up 1 base; unmatched junction bases: 5. In nucleotides, the CDR3 is TGTGCCAGCAGAAGGACTAGCGGGAGGGCCGGCACAGATACGCAGTATTTT. Protein: CASRRTSGRAGTDTQYF.

This chain joins TRBV2 and TRBJ2-3; TRBD2 aligns across 8 bases. J gave up 2 bases and V 4 bases, and 2 bases lay outside the gene matches. The CDR3 contains 14 residues. CDR1 SNHLY and CDR2 FYNNEI come from the germline V gene. As DNA, the CDR3 is TGTGCCAGCAGTGCGGGAGGGCTCACAGATACGCAGTATTTT. Its protein product is CASSAGGLTDTQYF.

This clone was observed a single time. The chain carries TRBV27 and TRBJ2-1, with D hard to call. Germline V gene lookup returns CDR1 MNHEY and CDR2 SMNVEV (reference sequence). The ends were cut back, 2 bases at V and 2 bases at J, with 10 bases in the middle. This CDR3 spans 15 amino acids. CDR3 residues: CASSLEGLAYNEQFF. CDR3 sequence (DNA): TGTGCCAGCAGTTTAGAAGGGTTAGCCTACAATGAGCAGTTCTTC.

V usage is TRBV7-9 and J usage is TRBJ2-1; D perhaps matches TRBD2 (5 bases). CDR3 length: 14 residues. The germline gives CDR1 SEHNR, CDR2 FQNEAQ (reference sequence). The V gene lost 4 bases and the J gene lost 6 bases, with 13 bases spanning the gap. The CDR3 here is CASSSVVLGNEQFF. The CDR3 region has the DNA TGTGCCAGCAGCTCGGTAGTACTAGGCAATGAGCAGTTCTTC. Full variable domain (remainder filled in from reference TRBV7-9 and TRBJ2-1): DTGVSQNPRHKITKRGQNVTFRCDPISEHNRLYWYRQTLGQGPEFLTYFQNEAQLEKSRLLSDRFSAERPKGSFSTLEIQRTEQGDSAMYLCASSSVVLGNEQFFGPGTRLTVL.

CDR3 DNA sequence: TGTGCCAGCTCACTTTACGGGAGGGCCTCTGATACGCAGTATTTT. It encodes CASSLYGRASDTQYF. V and J are TRBV18 and TRBJ2-3, with 8 nucleotides matching TRBD2. The CDR3 is 15 amino acids. V gave up 4 bases and J gave up 6 bases; unmatched junction bases: 9. CDR1 and CDR2 from the germline V gene are KGHSH and LQKENI.

The gene calls are TRBV19 and TRBJ2-1; 8 bases agree with TRBD2. This CDR3 is built from 16 residues. Trimming removed 7 bases from V and 7 bases from J; junction bases left unmatched: 15. The germline V gene encodes CDR1 LNHDA and CDR2 SQIVND (reference sequence). In DNA form, the CDR3 reads TGTGCCAGTATTCCACGGCCGACTAGCGTTCGGAATGAGCAGTTCTTC. It encodes CASIPRPTSVRNEQFF. Variable domain in full (rest from reference TRBV19 and TRBJ2-1): DGGITQSPKYLFRKEGQNVTLSCEQNLNHDAMYWYRQDPGQGLRLIYYSQIVNDFQKGDIAEGYSVSREKKESFPLTVTSAQKNPTAFYLCASIPRPTSVRNEQFFGPGTRLTVL.

This clone was observed a handful of times. This chain links TRBV15 with TRBJ2-7; 9 positions agree with TRBD2. J was trimmed by 2 bases and V by 0 bases; bases with no gene match: 8. Per germline, CDR1 LNHNV and CDR2 YYDKDF (reference sequence). CDR3 length: 17 residues. The CDR3: CATSRDAGGPLAYEQYF. In DNA, the CDR3 is TGTGCCACCAGCAGAGATGCGGGGGGGCCTCTAGCCTACGAGCAGTACTTC.

The chain carries TRBV10-3 and TRBJ2-7; TRBD1 aligns across 7 bases. V lost 6 bases and J lost 5; bases outside the gene matches: 7. Germline CDR1 is ENHRY and CDR2 is SYGVKD. The CDR3 extends over 13 amino acids. The chain's CDR3 is CAIRGTDVNEQYF. The CDR3 coding sequence is TGTGCCATCAGGGGGACAGATGTTAACGAGCAGTACTTC.

There are a few counts of this clone. The chain carries TRBV18 and TRBJ2-5; D not resolved. The CDR3 extends over 13 amino acids. Per the germline V gene, CDR1 is KGHSH and CDR2 is LQKENI. V was pared by 3 bases and J by 0 bases, with 5 bases between. CDR3 coding DNA: TGTGCCAGCTCACCCAGCGACCAAGAGACCCAGTACTTC. This sequence encodes CASSPSDQETQYF. The complete variable domain, with remaining parts taken from reference TRBV18 and TRBJ2-5, reads NAGVMQNPRHLVRRRGQEARLRCSPMKGHSHVYWYRQLPEEGLKFMVYLQKENIIDESGMPKERFSAEFPKEGPSILRIQQVVRGDSAAYFCASSPSDQETQYFGPGTRLLVL.